These 20 T cell receptor beta chains share one sample of origin, sequenced in a study of cytomegalovirus exposure and HLA in healthy donors. The PCR used 60 Vbeta and 13 Jbeta primers. The data were produced by immunoSEQ multiplex PCR, yet TCRdb's version contains in-frame clones alone and is incomplete. The table gives about 74,000 clones; the top ten clones make up around 7.2% of it. The sequenced sample was PBMCs. The origin of the receptors is a female donor in good health and CMV-seropositive.

The V and J genes are TRBV28 and TRBJ2-5; 12 nucleotides align to TRBD2. Germline V gene lookup returns CDR1 MDHEN and CDR2 SYDVKM. Germline trimming cut 0 bases from V and 7 bases from J; bases unmatched to any gene: 6. CDR3 length equals 16 residues. The CDR3: CASSLWTSGSLGTQYF. The CDR3 DNA sequence: TGTGCCAGCAGTTTATGGACTAGCGGGAGTTTAGGGACCCAGTACTTC.

The chain carries TRBV28 and TRBJ1-3; TRBD1 matches at 9 bases. V gave up 6 bases and J gave up 3 bases; unmatched junction bases: 3. This CDR3 is 14 amino acids long. Germline loops: CDR1 MDHEN, CDR2 SYDVKM. The CDR3 sequence is CASSRDRVGNTIYF. In nucleotides, the CDR3 is TGTGCCAGCAGCCGGGACAGGGTTGGAAACACCATATATTTT. Based on the CDR3 plus reference TRBV28 and TRBJ1-3, the full variable domain is DVKVTQSSRYLVKRTGEKVFLECVQDMDHENMFWYRQDPGLGLRLIYFSYDVKMKEKGDIPEGYSVSREKKERFSLILESASTNQTSMYLCASSRDRVGNTIYFGEGSWLTVV.

The rearrangement links TRBV4-3 to TRBJ2-1; 13 bases agree with TRBD2. After removal of 1 base from V and 1 base from J, the junction contained 16 bases not matched to a gene. There are 22 residues in the CDR3. Germline V gene lookup returns CDR1 LGHNA and CDR2 YSLEER. Here the CDR3 reads CASSQGLGVTSGGRRSYNEQFF. Here the CDR3 DNA reads TGCGCCAGCAGCCAAGGCCTAGGGGTGACTAGCGGGGGGCGCCGTTCCTACAATGAGCAGTTCTTC.

This chain links TRBV14 with TRBJ2-5; D is unclear. The J call is doubtful: the DNA matches TRBJ2-7 better. Germline V gene sequence: CDR1 SGHDN, CDR2 FVKESK. The CDR3 contains 15 residues. The chain's CDR3 is CASSPYRTHSYEQYF. The CDR3 nucleotides read TGTGCCAGCAGCCCATACCGTACGCATTCCTACGAGCAGTACTTC.

The chain carries TRBV7-9 and TRBJ2-7; D perhaps matches TRBD1 (6 bases). Germline V gene sequence: CDR1 SEHNR, CDR2 FQNEAQ (reference sequence). This CDR3 has 15 residues. V was pared by 3 bases and J by 0 bases, with 12 bases between. The CDR3 loop is CASSLDRGISYEQYF. CDR3 in DNA: TGTGCCAGCAGCTTGGATAGGGGGATCTCCTACGAGCAGTACTTC.

This rearrangement joins TRBV18 to TRBJ2-5, with 10 bases fitting TRBD2. Near its end, the DNA agrees better with TRBJ2-7, so the J call may be wrong. The germline gives CDR1 KGHSH, CDR2 LQKENI. The CDR3 is 17 amino acids. For the CDR3, the DNA is TGTGCCAGCTCATCGACTAGCGGGCAAGCTTTCTCCTACGAGCAGTACTTC. This encodes CASSSTSGQAFSYEQYF.

The chain uses TRBV18 and TRBJ1-1, with 7 bases matching TRBD1. The germline V gene encodes CDR1 KGHSH and CDR2 LQKENI. The CDR3 is made up of 14 amino acids. Unmatched junction bases numbered 9, after V lost 5 bases and J lost 6 bases. The CDR3 nucleotides are TGTGCCAGCTCAGCCGGGACAGACCCCGCTGAAGCTTTCTTT. As protein: CASSAGTDPAEAFF.

The chain joins TRBV28 to TRBJ1-6; 9 bases map to TRBD1. Germline V CDR1 and CDR2: MDHEN, SYDVKM. V was pared by 8 bases and J by 8 bases, with 10 bases of the junction left unmatched. The CDR3 runs to 15 residues. In DNA form, the CDR3 reads TGTGCCAGCGGGACAGGGTTATTCTGGGATTCACCCCTCCACTTT. This codes for CASGTGLFWDSPLHF.

The V gene is TRBV29-1, the J gene TRBJ1-1, with D unresolved. V dropped 3 bases and J dropped 0 bases, with 8 bases sitting between them. The V gene's germline CDR1 is SQVTM and CDR2 ANQGSEA. The CDR3 covers 13 residues. The DNA for the CDR3 is TGCAGCGTTGAGGCAAGATTGAACACTGAAGCTTTCTTT. It yields the protein CSVEARLNTEAFF.

The V gene is TRBV5-1, the J gene TRBJ2-1; D perhaps matches TRBD2 (5 bases). CDR3 length equals 13 residues. V lost 0 bases to trimming and J lost 9 bases, with 10 bases between them. Germline V gene sequence: CDR1 SGHRS, CDR2 YFSETQ. The CDR3 nucleotides read TGCGCCAGCAGCTTGGTCCGGGGTGGTGAGCAGTTCTTC. This codes for CASSLVRGGEQFF.

The J gene is TRBJ1-2, the V gene TRBV25-1; D is possibly TRBD1 (5 bases). The CDR3 totals 13 residues. V lost 6 bases and J 8 bases, leaving 16 bases between the germline ends. The germline V gene has CDR1 MGHDK and CDR2 SYGVNS. The CDR3 sequence: CASRGGTSVGYTF. CDR3 DNA sequence: TGTGCCAGCAGGGGCGGGACCTCGGTAGGCTACACCTTC.

The V gene is TRBV4-3, the J gene TRBJ2-1; 14 bases agree with TRBD2. Per germline, CDR1 LGHNA and CDR2 YSLEER. V lost 4 bases to trimming and J lost 2 bases; unmatched junction nucleotides: 4. The CDR3 covers 17 residues. The CDR3 here is CASSPRLAGGTYNEQFF. In DNA form, the CDR3 reads TGCGCCAGCAGCCCTCGACTAGCGGGGGGGACCTACAATGAGCAGTTCTTC.

V usage is TRBV7-2 and J usage is TRBJ2-7; TRBD2 aligns across 15 bases. Germline CDR1 reads SGHTA; CDR2 reads FQGNSA. V gave up 4 bases and J gave up 4 bases; unmatched junction bases: 11. The CDR3 has 18 residues. CDR3 sequence reads: CASSSRTSGGASVYEQYF. The CDR3 DNA reads as TGTGCCAGCAGCTCGCGGACTAGCGGGGGGGCTTCGGTGTACGAGCAGTACTTC.

V gene TRBV7-2 combines with J gene TRBJ1-3, with D tentatively TRBD1 (5 bases). The CDR3 covers 14 residues. The V end was cut by 3 bases, the J end by 4 bases, with 10 bases between. CDR1 and CDR2 (germline): SGHTA, FQGNSA. CDR3 in amino acids: CASSFRGRGNTIYF. The DNA of the CDR3 is TGTGCCAGCAGCTTCCGGGGGAGAGGAAACACCATATATTTT.

V is TRBV7-8 and J is TRBJ1-2; unclear D gene. The germline gives CDR1 SGHVS, CDR2 FQNEAQ. The CDR3 runs to 16 residues. Trimming cost V 4 bases and J 4 bases, with 19 bases left between them. The CDR3 reads CASSSTLVPEPYGYTF. CDR3 DNA sequence: TGTGCCAGCAGCTCCACCTTGGTCCCAGAACCCTATGGCTACACCTTC.

The chain links TRBV7-8 to TRBJ2-7; weak D call: TRBD2 (5 bases). The CDR3 runs 14 residues. Germline values: CDR1 SGHVS, CDR2 FQNEAQ. V was clipped by 1 base and J by 2 bases, with 9 bases between them. The CDR3 sequence: CASSLVAFAYEQYF. CDR3 DNA: TGTGCCAGCAGCTTAGTAGCGTTCGCCTACGAGCAGTACTTC.

V gene TRBV7-9 combines with J gene TRBJ2-7; 9 bases are shared with TRBD2. This CDR3 spans 17 amino acids. In germline, CDR1 is SEHNR, CDR2 FQNEAQ (reference sequence). Trimming removed 5 bases from V and 0 bases from J; junction bases left unmatched: 11. Here the CDR3 reads CASSPSVTSGFSYEQYF. The CDR3 region has the DNA TGTGCCAGCAGCCCAAGCGTCACTAGCGGGTTCTCCTACGAGCAGTACTTC.

The V call is TRBV18, the J call TRBJ2-7; TRBD2 is a possible D gene (5 bases). Germline V CDR1 and CDR2: KGHSH, LQKENI. This CDR3 region has 15 residues. The germline V and J ends were trimmed by 5 bases and 6 bases, with 20 bases remaining between them. Here the CDR3 DNA reads TGTGCCAGCTCAACTACCGCCGAGTTCGGGGTCGAGCAGTACTTC. Amino acids: CASSTTAEFGVEQYF. Together with reference TRBV18 and TRBJ2-7, the CDR3 gives the full variable domain: NAGVMQNPRHLVRRRGQEARLRCSPMKGHSHVYWYRQLPEEGLKFMVYLQKENIIDESGMPKERFSAEFPKEGPSILRIQQVVRGDSAAYFCASSTTAEFGVEQYFGPGTRLTVT.

This sequence joins TRBV28 and TRBJ2-2; 7 bases agree with TRBD1. The CDR3 covers 17 residues. J gave up 1 base and V 3 bases, and 8 bases lay outside the gene matches. Germline assignment: CDR1 MDHEN and CDR2 SYDVKM. The CDR3: CASSFSRTGLNTGELFF. As DNA, the CDR3 is TGTGCCAGCAGTTTTTCCCGGACAGGCCTGAACACCGGGGAGCTGTTTTTT.

This sequence joins TRBV6-1 and TRBJ2-1; 8 bases align to TRBD1. The CDR3 is 15 amino acids. J lost 6 bases, V lost 1 base, and 5 bases had no gene match. Germline lookup yields CDR1 MNHNS and CDR2 SASEGT. The CDR3 sequence is CASSEVHGQGNEQFF. CDR3 coding DNA: TGTGCCAGCAGTGAAGTCCACGGACAGGGCAATGAGCAGTTCTTC.